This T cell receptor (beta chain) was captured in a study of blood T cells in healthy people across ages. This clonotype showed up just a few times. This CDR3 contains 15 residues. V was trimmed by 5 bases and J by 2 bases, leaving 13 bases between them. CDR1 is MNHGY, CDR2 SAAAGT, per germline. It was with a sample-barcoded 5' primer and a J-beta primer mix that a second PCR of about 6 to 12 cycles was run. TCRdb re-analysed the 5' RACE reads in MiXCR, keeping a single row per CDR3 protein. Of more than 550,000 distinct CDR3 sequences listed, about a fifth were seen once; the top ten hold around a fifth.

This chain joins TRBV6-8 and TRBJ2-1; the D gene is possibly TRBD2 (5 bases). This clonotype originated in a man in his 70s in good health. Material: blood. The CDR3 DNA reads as TGTGCCAGCAGTCGAGGCGGGTCGACCTACAATGAGCAGTTCTTC. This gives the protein CASSRGGSTYNEQFF.